This T cell receptor (beta chain) stems from a study of blood T cell repertoires in COVID-19. Study in general: Some COVID-19 samples were acute and others convalescent; all came from the United States, Italy and Spain.

Source study methods: Amplification of reference gene primers was used by the study to estimate nucleated cell counts. The data were produced by immunoSEQ multiplex PCR, yet TCRdb's version contains in-frame clones alone and is incomplete. V, J and clone size are those of that table, while D and trimming were read from the DNA. Here the sample spans 180,000 or so clones, around 87% being singletons. Germline values: CDR1 SGHNT, CDR2 YYREEE (reference sequence). The length of the CDR3 is 16 residues. V was cut by 4 bases and J by 0 bases, with 15 bases left in between. What was sequenced was peripheral blood. The chain links TRBV5-4 to TRBJ2-3; a weak D match, TRBD2 (6 bases). The receptor was isolated from a man aged 35 to 55 with active or convalescent COVID-19. Here the CDR3 reads CASSRLGGDSTDTQYF. CDR3 nucleotides: TGTGCCAGCAGCCGGTTGGGCGGGGACAGCACAGATACGCAGTATTTT. Full variable domain (rest looked up from reference TRBV5-4 and TRBJ2-3): ETGVTQSPTHLIKTRGQQVTLRCSSQSGHNTVSWYQQALGQGPQFIFQYYREEENGRGNFPPRFSGLQFPNYSSELNVNALELDDSALYLCASSRLGGDSTDTQYFGPGTRLTVL.